Included here is one TCR beta chain sequence, with context. Antigen: not known. Libraries were prepared by immunoSEQ multiplex PCR; TCRdb keeps only in-frame clonotypes and omits some of them. The sample includes some 90,000 clones, roughly 89% seen only once; the top ten take around 2%. The entry originates in a study of T cell responses to AZD1222 COVID-19 vaccine. Whole-study results and caveats: Sampled repertoires all dated from after the peak T cell response.

Germline-derived CDR1 and CDR2 are SGHNT and YYREEE (reference sequence). The CDR3 contains 17 residues. V lost 3 bases and J 7 bases, leaving 20 bases between the germline ends. The sequence was obtained from an adult in good health. This material consisted of peripheral blood, taken on day 0 of AZD1222 vaccination. The chain employs TRBV5-4 and TRBJ1-6; possible D gene TRBD1, 6 bases. CDR3 DNA sequence: TGTGCCAGCAGCTGGGGGGCCGGGTGGAGTCCGAATTCACCCCTCCACTTT. Translating gives CASSWGAGWSPNSPLHF.